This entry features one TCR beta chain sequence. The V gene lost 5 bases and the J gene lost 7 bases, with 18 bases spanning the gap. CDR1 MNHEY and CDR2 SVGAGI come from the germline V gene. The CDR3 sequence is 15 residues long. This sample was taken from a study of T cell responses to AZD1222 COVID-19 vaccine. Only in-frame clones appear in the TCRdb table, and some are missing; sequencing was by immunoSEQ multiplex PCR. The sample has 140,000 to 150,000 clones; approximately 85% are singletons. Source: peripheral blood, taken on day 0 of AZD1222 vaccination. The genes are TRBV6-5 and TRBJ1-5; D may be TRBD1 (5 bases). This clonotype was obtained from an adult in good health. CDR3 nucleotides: TGTGCCAGCAGTATGGGGCCGAATTCAAGGCAGCCCCAGCATTTT. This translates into CASSMGPNSRQPQHF.